The 27 T cell receptor beta chains below come from one sample, sequenced in a study of CD8 T cells in Susac syndrome. cDNA came from about 0.5 to 1 ug RNA primed by random hexamers. MiXCR, run by TCRdb on the immunoSEQ multiplex PCR reads, gives a single entry per CDR3 protein. The sample lists about 66,000 distinct CDR3 sequences, around 96% occurring once. The material sequenced was CD8+ T cells from PBMCs. The source is a human donor with multiple sclerosis.

The chain carries TRBV15 and TRBJ2-3; D remains unclear. Trimming took 3 bases from V and 2 from J, leaving 6 bases between them. The germline V gene encodes CDR1 LNHNV and CDR2 YYDKDF (reference sequence). The CDR3 covers 13 residues. Here the CDR3 reads CATSSAPTDTQYF. CDR3 in DNA: TGTGCCACCAGCAGTGCCCCCACAGATACGCAGTATTTT.

The genes are TRBV20-1 and TRBJ2-7; 9 positions match TRBD2. CDR3 size: 17 residues. V was pared by 0 bases and J by 0 bases, with 9 bases of the junction left unmatched. The germline gives CDR1 DFQATT, CDR2 SNEGSKA (reference sequence). The CDR3 spells CSARDGASGVSSYEQYF. DNA for the CDR3: TGCAGTGCTAGAGATGGGGCTAGCGGGGTTAGCTCCTACGAGCAGTACTTC.

This clonotype occurred once. The chain couples TRBV20-1 to TRBJ2-1; D not certain. The V end was cut by 5 bases, the J end by 5 bases, with 16 bases between. Germline-derived CDR1 and CDR2 are DFQATT and SNEGSKA (reference sequence). CDR3 length equals 14 residues. The chain's CDR3 is CSAQVGLRNNEQFF. The CDR3 coding sequence is TGCAGTGCTCAAGTGGGCTTAAGGAACAATGAGCAGTTCTTC.

The chain couples TRBV27 to TRBJ1-4, with D unclear. There are 13 residues in the CDR3. CDR1 and CDR2 from the germline V gene are MNHEY and SMNVEV (reference sequence). The V gene lost 6 bases and the J gene lost 2 bases, with 7 bases spanning the gap. CDR3 sequence: CASRGETNEKLFF. CDR3 DNA: TGTGCCAGCAGGGGCGAGACTAATGAAAAACTGTTTTTT.

The rearrangement joins TRBV20-1 to TRBJ2-7; 7 positions agree with TRBD1. CDR3 size: 14 residues. Unmatched junction bases numbered 6, after V lost 1 base and J lost 3 bases. In germline, CDR1 is DFQATT, CDR2 SNEGSKA (reference sequence). The CDR3 nucleotides read TGCAGTGCTAGAGTTCTGAACAGGGGCTACGAGCAGTACTTC. Translated: CSARVLNRGYEQYF.

This chain uses TRBV19 with TRBJ2-1; D is perhaps TRBD1 (6 bases). Germline assignment: CDR1 LNHDA and CDR2 SQIVND (reference sequence). The ends were cut back, 6 bases at V and 8 bases at J, with 11 bases in the middle. This CDR3 spans 12 amino acids. The CDR3 DNA sequence: TGTGCCAGTAGGGGGACATGGGATGAGCAGTTCTTC. It translates to CASRGTWDEQFF.

The rearrangement joins TRBV30 to TRBJ1-1; no clear D. This CDR3 comprises 14 residues. Deletions cut 4 bases from V and 0 bases from J, with 12 bases between. CDR1 is GTSNPN, CDR2 SVGIG, per germline (reference sequence). Here the CDR3 DNA reads TGTGCCTGGAAATTGAGTTTATTGAACACTGAAGCTTTCTTT. Encoded protein: CAWKLSLLNTEAFF.

The chain has TRBV7-6 and TRBJ2-3, with 7 bases fitting TRBD2. The CDR3 spans 15 residues. V gave up 7 bases and J gave up 6 bases; unmatched junction bases: 13. Germline CDR1 SGHVS, CDR2 FNYEAQ. The CDR3 sequence: CASKPLAGASDTQYF. The CDR3 DNA reads as TGTGCCAGCAAGCCGTTGGCGGGAGCATCCGATACGCAGTATTTT. Full variable domain (missing parts from reference TRBV7-6 and TRBJ2-3): GAGVSQSPRYKVTKRGQDVALRCDPISGHVSLYWYRQALGQGPEFLTYFNYEAQQDKSGLPNDRFSAERPEGSISTLTIQRTEQRDSAMYRCASKPLAGASDTQYFGPGTRLTVL.

The V gene is TRBV14, the J gene TRBJ2-7, with a possible D match to TRBD2 (6 bases). V was cut by 2 bases and J by 4 bases, with 18 bases left in between. This CDR3 is built from 16 residues. Looked up from germline, CDR1 is SGHDN and CDR2 is FVKESK. In DNA form, the CDR3 reads TGTGCCAGCAGCCAAATCCGTCACCAGGGAGGTTACGAGCAGTACTTC. Its translation: CASSQIRHQGGYEQYF.

This rearrangement joins TRBV12-3 or TRBV12-4 to TRBJ2-1; D is unclear. Trimming removed 7 bases from V and 5 bases from J, with 9 bases in between. The CDR3 is made up of 12 amino acids. CDR3 sequence (DNA): TGTGCCAGCACCTTACAGAACAATGAGCAGTTCTTC. This gives the protein CASTLQNNEQFF.

This chain connects TRBV6-1 to TRBJ1-5; 9 nucleotides align to TRBD1. This CDR3 comprises 16 residues. The trim removed 6 bases at V and 4 bases at J, leaving 10 bases unmatched. Germline CDR1 MNHNS, CDR2 SASEGT. The CDR3 reads CASRDLTGGLNQPQHF. The CDR3 DNA reads as TGTGCCAGCAGAGACTTGACAGGGGGACTAAATCAGCCCCAGCATTTT.

The V gene is TRBV3-1, the J gene TRBJ2-1; TRBD2 aligns across 11 bases. V lost 0 bases, J lost 0 bases, and 1 base stayed unmatched. Germline CDR1 reads LGHDT; CDR2 reads YNNKEL (reference sequence). The CDR3 runs to 17 residues. CDR3 DNA sequence: TGTGCCAGCAGCCAAGATACTAGCGGGAGCTCCTACAATGAGCAGTTCTTC. Encoded protein: CASSQDTSGSSYNEQFF.

The rearrangement links TRBV11-2 to TRBJ1-1, with TRBD1 identical over 7 bases. This CDR3 contains 16 residues. The trim removed 5 bases at V and 3 bases at J, leaving 12 bases unmatched. Per germline, CDR1 SGHAT and CDR2 FQNNGV. DNA for the CDR3: TGTGCCAGCAGCCTAAACTTCCCAGACAGGGACACTGAAGCTTTCTTT. Translated, it gives CASSLNFPDRDTEAFF.

The chain combines TRBV6-5 with TRBJ2-5; a weak D match, TRBD2 (6 bases). Germline V CDR1 and CDR2: MNHEY, SVGAGI. Trimming took 2 bases from V and 5 from J, leaving 12 bases between them. The length of the CDR3 is 14 residues. CDR3 DNA sequence: TGTGCCAGCAGTTACGGGACTTTTTGGGAGACCCAGTACTTC. Encoded protein: CASSYGTFWETQYF.

The rearrangement links TRBV7-9 to TRBJ1-2; 7 bases map to TRBD1. The V and J ends lost 0 bases and 5 bases, in that order; junction bases with no gene match: 6. The length of the CDR3 is 15 residues. Germline assignment: CDR1 SEHNR and CDR2 FQNEAQ (reference sequence). CDR3 in DNA: TGTGCCAGCAGCTTAGCTGGACAGGCTATTTATGGCTACACCTTC. The encoded protein is CASSLAGQAIYGYTF.

This clonotype was seen a single time. This chain connects TRBV5-1 to TRBJ1-2; a weak D match, TRBD1 (6 bases). Trimming left V 4 bases short and J 5 bases short, with 18 bases between. The germline V gene has CDR1 SGHRS and CDR2 YFSETQ. This CDR3 spans 15 amino acids. The CDR3 protein is CASSPGQPNKYGYTF. The CDR3 nucleotides read TGCGCCAGCAGCCCTGGACAGCCGAACAAGTATGGCTACACCTTC.

The chain has TRBV5-1 and TRBJ2-1; D possibly corresponds to TRBD2 (5 bases). The CDR3 covers 13 residues. Between the trimmed V and J ends, which lost 0 bases and 6 bases, there was a span of 7 bases. CDR1 and CDR2 from the germline V gene are SGHRS and YFSETQ. The CDR3 DNA reads as TGCGCCAGCAGCTTGGGACTACCCAATGAGCAGTTCTTC. Translation gives CASSLGLPNEQFF.

The chain employs TRBV14 and TRBJ1-2; D call uncertain. Germline assignment: CDR1 SGHDN and CDR2 FVKESK. The CDR3 has 13 residues. Trimming cost V 6 bases and J 7 bases, with 15 bases left between them. This chain's CDR3 is CASSSFEGLGYTF. Written as DNA, the CDR3 is TGTGCCAGCAGTTCGTTCGAAGGACTTGGCTACACCTTC. The full variable domain, rest sourced from reference TRBV14 and TRBJ1-2, is EAGVTQFPSHSVIEKGQTVTLRCDPISGHDNLYWYRRVMGKEIKFLLHFVKESKQDESGMPNNRFLAERTGGTYSTLKVQPAELEDSGVYFCASSSFEGLGYTFGSGTRLTVV.

This clonotype is a singleton in its sample. This chain links TRBV4-1 with TRBJ1-2, with D possibly matching TRBD1 (6 bases). The V end lost 6 bases, the J end lost 7 bases, and 9 bases lay between the germline ends. Germline-derived CDR1 and CDR2 are MGHRA and YSYEKL. The CDR3 runs to 11 residues. Here the CDR3 reads CASSTGSGYTF. The CDR3 coding sequence is TGCGCCAGCAGTACAGGGAGTGGCTACACCTTC.

V and J are TRBV7-6 and TRBJ2-7; tentatively, D is TRBD2 (7 bases). With 5 bases removed from V and 5 bases from J, the gap between germline ends came to 19 bases. CDR3 length: 15 residues. Per germline, CDR1 SGHVS and CDR2 FNYEAQ. The CDR3, as DNA: TGTGCCAGCAGCCCCCCCGGTGCGGGGGCCCACGAGCAGTACTTC. It codes for CASSPPGAGAHEQYF.

The rearrangement links TRBV27 to TRBJ2-2; TRBD2 aligns across 9 bases. Per germline, CDR1 MNHEY and CDR2 SMNVEV (reference sequence). Trimming took 5 bases from V and 4 from J; bases not matched to a gene: 5. CDR3 length: 15 amino acids. The CDR3 nucleotides are TGTGCCAGCAGTCCTCGACTAGCGGCCACCGGGGAGCTGTTTTTT. It yields the protein CASSPRLAATGELFF.

V is TRBV7-2 and J is TRBJ2-2; possible D gene TRBD1, 5 bases. Germline V lookup: CDR1 SGHTA, CDR2 FQGNSA. V lost 3 bases, J lost 4 bases, and 21 bases lay in between. The CDR3 sequence is 18 residues long. The CDR3 sequence is CASSLRRQPPSGTGELFF. The CDR3 coding sequence is TGTGCCAGCAGCTTGCGGAGACAGCCACCTTCGGGCACCGGGGAGCTGTTTTTT.

The CDR3 reads CASGVNSYEQYF. CDR3 nucleotides: TGTGCCTCGGGGGTAAATTCCTACGAGCAGTACTTC. The J gene is TRBJ2-7, the V gene TRBV27; a weak D match, TRBD2 (6 bases). The CDR3 spans 12 residues. Germline V gene sequence: CDR1 MNHEY, CDR2 SMNVEV (reference sequence). Trimming removed 11 bases at V and 1 base at J, with 12 bases between.

The rearrangement links TRBV4-1 to TRBJ2-2; D not certain. Germline V gene data show CDR1 as MGHRA and CDR2 as YSYEKL. V was cut by 1 base and J by 6 bases, with 9 bases left in between. CDR3 length: 14 amino acids. The CDR3 region has the DNA TGCGCCAGCAGCCAAGGGTCAGAAGCCGGGGAGCTGTTTTTT. It is translated as CASSQGSEAGELFF.

As DNA, the CDR3 is TGTGCCAGCAGCCTAATGCTCCAGGGGGCGCGGGGAGCTTTCTTT. Translation: CASSLMLQGARGAFF. The chain links TRBV4-2 to TRBJ1-1; 8 bases agree with TRBD1. V was clipped by 4 bases and J by 10 bases; unmatched bases: 14. The CDR3 loop spans 15 amino acids. Germline loops: CDR1 LGHNA, CDR2 YNFKEQ.

The chain is built from TRBV5-6 and TRBJ2-1; 8 nucleotides match TRBD2. The CDR3 runs 14 residues. CDR1 and CDR2 from the germline V gene are SGHDT and YYEEEE. J gave up 6 bases and V 3 bases, and 5 bases lay outside the gene matches. This chain's CDR3 is CASSSGLGSNEQFF. DNA for the CDR3: TGTGCCAGCAGCTCGGGACTAGGATCCAATGAGCAGTTCTTC.

This sequence joins TRBV10-3 and TRBJ2-7, with TRBD1 as a possible D gene (5 bases). The CDR3 contains 14 residues. Trimming removed 2 bases at V and 0 bases at J, with 8 bases between. The germline gives CDR1 ENHRY, CDR2 SYGVKD. CDR3 sequence (DNA): TGTGCCATCAGTGAGGTACAGGACTCCTACGAGCAGTACTTC. It translates to CAISEVQDSYEQYF.